These T cell receptor beta chains were read from a single sample in a study of cytomegalovirus exposure and HLA in healthy donors. Profiling relied on immunoSEQ multiplex PCR, and the TCRdb table lists in-frame clones only, not all of them. The table shows 120,000 or so clones, with less than 85% occurring only once. The material sequenced was PBMCs. Source of these receptors: a man under 40 in good health and CMV-seropositive. CDR3s include the opening cysteine and the closing phenylalanine or tryptophan. Fields, in order: J gene, clone size, D gene, V gene, CDR3 DNA, CDR3 protein. D genes are given only for firm matches. Clone sizes are given selectively: once, few, many, or a class where the clone is expanded.

>TRBJ2-6|.|.|TRBV18
TGTGCCAGCTCAGCGAGTGGCGGGCCACCTGGGGCCAACGTCCTGACTTTC
CASSASGGPPGANVLTF
>TRBJ2-5|.|TRBD2|TRBV2
TGTGCCAGCAGTGTTACTAGCGGGGGGGGAGAGACCCAGTACTTC
CASSVTSGGGETQYF
>TRBJ1-2|.|TRBD1|TRBV27
TGTGCCAGCAGTTCGACAGGGATCCACTATGGCTACACCTTC
CASSSTGIHYGYTF
>TRBJ2-4|.|.|TRBV10-3
TGTGCCATCAGTGAAGGCAGGGTGGGGACTGGGACCAAAAACATTCAGTACTTC
CAISEGRVGTGTKNIQYF
>TRBJ1-1|.|.|TRBV6-1
TGTGCCACCTACAGTGGGAACAGCGGGAACACTGAAGCTTTCTTT
CATYSGNSGNTEAFF
>TRBJ2-7|.|TRBD1|TRBV9
TGTGCCAGCAGCGTAGGGGACAGGGGTTCCTACGAGCAGTACTTC
CASSVGDRGSYEQYF
>TRBJ1-2|.|.|TRBV2
TGTGCCAGCAGTTTTACGGGGGAATACTATGGCTACACCTTC
CASSFTGEYYGYTF
>TRBJ2-7|.|TRBD1|TRBV15
TGTGCCACCAGCAGTGGACAGGTCGGCGAGCAGTACTTC
CATSSGQVGEQYF
>TRBJ2-5|.|TRBD1|TRBV5-1
TGCGCCAGCAGCCCGGGACAGCCTCAAGAGACCCAGTACTTC
CASSPGQPQETQYF
>TRBJ2-6|.|TRBD1|TRBV13
TGTGCCAGCAGCAATCGGGACAGGAGTTCTGGGGCCAACGTCCTGACTTTC
CASSNRDRSSGANVLTF
>TRBJ1-4|.|.|TRBV4-1
TGCGCCAGCAGCCAAGACGGGGGAAAGGTTCGGGGTGAAAAACTGTTTTTT
CASSQDGGKVRGEKLFF
>TRBJ2-7|.|.|TRBV5-6
TGTGCCAGCAGCTTGGCCTCCGGGACTGTAACCTACGAGCAGTACTTC
CASSLASGTVTYEQYF
>TRBJ2-7|.|TRBD1|TRBV6-5
TGTGCCAGCAGCTCACAGGGGCTAGTCTACGAGCAGTACTTC
CASSSQGLVYEQYF
>TRBJ2-7|.|.|TRBV5-5
TGTGCCAGCAGCCCTAGGACAGGGAGGGGGGTCTACGAGCAGTACTTC
CASSPRTGRGVYEQYF
>TRBJ2-7|.|TRBD1|TRBV6-5
TGTGCCAGCAGGCCCGGGACAGGATCCTACGAGCAGTACTTC
CASRPGTGSYEQYF
>TRBJ2-2|.|.|TRBV19
TGTGCCAGTAGTACCATCACGAGCGGGGAGCTGTTTTTT
CASSTITSGELFF
>TRBJ1-1|.|.|TRBV14
TGTGCCAGCAGCCAAGACAGGTACAGGAGCATGAACACTGAAGCTTTCTTT
CASSQDRYRSMNTEAFF
>TRBJ2-7|.|TRBD2|TRBV29-1
TGCAGCGTTGAGGGGCGGGGGGCCCCCTACGAGCAGTACTTC
CSVEGRGAPYEQYF
>TRBJ1-5|.|TRBD1|TRBV6-5
TGTGCCAGCAGACACGGACAGGGAGGTCAGCCCCAGCATTTT
CASRHGQGGQPQHF
>TRBJ1-1|.|TRBD1|TRBV15
TGTGCCACCAGCCGCGACAGGGGGCGTGACACTGAAGCTTTCTTT
CATSRDRGRDTEAFF
>TRBJ2-2|.|.|TRBV29-1
TGCAGCGTTGAATGGGCGGGGGCGACTCCCGGGGAGCTGTTTTTT
CSVEWAGATPGELFF
>TRBJ2-3|.|.|TRBV7-8
TGTGCCACCAGAGGGGGGGGAGATACGCAGTATTTT
CATRGGGDTQYF
>TRBJ1-1|.|.|TRBV12-5
TGTGCTAGTGGTTTTCCGCAGGGAGGGAACACTGAAGCTTTCTTT
CASGFPQGGNTEAFF
>TRBJ2-1|once|TRBD2|TRBV5-1
TGCGCCAGCAGCCACATGACTAGCGGGGGGGACAATGAGCAGTTCTTC
CASSHMTSGGDNEQFF
>TRBJ2-3|.|TRBD2|TRBV7-8
TGTGCCAGCAGCTATACTCTAGCGGGGGGCGGCGCAGATACGCAGTATTTT
CASSYTLAGGGADTQYF
>TRBJ1-2|few|TRBD1|TRBV2
TGTGCCAGCATCGAGGGACAGCCGGCCCCGAGGGGTGGCTACACCTTC
CASIEGQPAPRGGYTF
>TRBJ2-2|.|.|TRBV9
TGTGCCAGCAATTATGGGGGGGGCCCCGGAGAGCTGTTTTTT
CASNYGGGPGELFF
>TRBJ2-3|.|.|TRBV7-3
TGTGCCAGCAGCTTAACGGGGAGTAGAGATACGCAGTATTTT
CASSLTGSRDTQYF
>TRBJ2-5|.|.|TRBV5-6
TGTGCCAGCAGCTTGGAGGTCTGGGGGGCCCAGTACTTC
CASSLEVWGAQYF
>TRBJ1-4|few|.|TRBV2
TGTGCCAGCAGTGAAACGGGTGAAGTTAATGAAAAACTGTTTTTT
CASSETGEVNEKLFF
>TRBJ2-7|.|.|TRBV14
TGTGCCAGCAGCCAGGCCTTCCGCGGGCGGAACGAGCAGTACTTC
CASSQAFRGRNEQYF
>TRBJ2-5|.|TRBD2|TRBV27
TGTGCCAGCAGTTTATGGCCCCGAAGGCGGGGGACGGAAGAGACCCAGTACTTC
CASSLWPRRRGTEETQYF
>TRBJ2-7|.|.|TRBV10-2
TGCGCCAGCGCTGAGGGTCCCAGGCAGTACTTC
CASAEGPRQYF
>TRBJ1-1|.|TRBD1|TRBV5-1
TGCGCCAGCAGCTTGGGGGACAGCGCTGAAGCTTTCTTT
CASSLGDSAEAFF
>TRBJ1-1|.|.|TRBV29-1
TGCAGCGTTGAGGGTACAGGGCTGAACACTGAAGCTTTCTTT
CSVEGTGLNTEAFF